This paragraph reports one T cell receptor (beta chain). Its antigen remains unknown. Amplification used 60 Vbeta primers and 13 Jbeta primers. Profiled with immunoSEQ multiplex PCR; TCRdb holds only in-frame clones, not every one. The profile shows about 160,000 clones, about 65% of them singletons. The sample originates from a study of cytomegalovirus exposure and HLA in healthy donors. On the study more broadly: As released early, the data held about 85 million unique TCRs from HLA-typed donors.

J was trimmed by 4 bases and V by 5 bases; bases with no gene match: 12. Per the germline V gene, CDR1 is LNHDA and CDR2 is SQIVND (reference sequence). CDR3 length: 16 residues. Overall study findings and caveats: In a later analysis, most CMV-associated TCR beta chains appeared HLA-restricted. Among TCR beta chains, those listed as cytomegalovirus-associated numbered roughly 150.

The chain links TRBV19 to TRBJ1-2, with 8 bases aligning to TRBD1. Sequenced sample: PBMCs. This TCR derives from a middle-aged man in good health and CMV-seropositive. In nucleotides, the CDR3 is TGTGCCAGTAGTCCCCCCAGGGGGCCAAACTTCTATGGCTACACCTTC. Encoded protein: CASSPPRGPNFYGYTF.